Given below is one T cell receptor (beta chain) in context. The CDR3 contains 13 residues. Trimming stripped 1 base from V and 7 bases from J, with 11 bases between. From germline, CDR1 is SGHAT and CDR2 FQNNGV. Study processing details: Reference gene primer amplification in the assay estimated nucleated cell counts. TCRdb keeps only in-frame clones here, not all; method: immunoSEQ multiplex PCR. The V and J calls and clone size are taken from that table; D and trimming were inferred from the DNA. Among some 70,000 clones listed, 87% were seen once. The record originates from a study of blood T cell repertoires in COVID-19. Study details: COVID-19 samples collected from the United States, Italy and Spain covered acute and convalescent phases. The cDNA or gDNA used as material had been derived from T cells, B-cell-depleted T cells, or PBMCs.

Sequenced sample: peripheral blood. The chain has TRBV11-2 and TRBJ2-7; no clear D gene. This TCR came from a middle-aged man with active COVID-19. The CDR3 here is CASSLGRGGEQYF. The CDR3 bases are TGTGCCAGCAGCTTAGGTCGCGGTGGTGAGCAGTACTTC.